This is a list of T cell receptor beta chains from one sample in a study of T cells in Graves' hyperthyroidism and ophthalmopathy. TCRdb analysed the multiplex PCR reads with MiXCR anew, one entry per CDR3 protein. Altogether around 450,000 distinct CDR3 sequences are present, around 16% being singletons, with the ten largest covering 12% to 15%. The sample comprised blood. The receptors come from a young woman with Graves' hyperthyroidism. The CDR3 runs from the conserved cysteine through the conserved F or W. A D gene is named only where the DNA matches it firmly. Size tells how often a clone was seen (once, few, many) or the class of an expanded clone, and some rows leave it out.

size,D,V,J,CDR3,DNA
few,-,TRBV29-1,TRBJ2-1,CSVALPGREQFF,TGCAGCGTTGCCCTCCCGGGGCGTGAGCAGTTCTTC
many,TRBD2,TRBV5-1,TRBJ2-1,CASSKGGPLINEQFF,TGCGCCAGCAGCAAGGGAGGGCCCCTCATCAATGAGCAGTTCTTC
few,-,TRBV12-3/TRBV12-4,TRBJ1-3,CAGRSYTSGNTIYF,TGTGCCGGAAGATCATACACCTCTGGAAACACCATATATTTT
-,-,TRBV19,TRBJ1-5,CASNIPLEGYQPQHF,TGTGCCAGTAATATCCCTTTAGAGGGGTATCAGCCCCAGCATTTT
-,TRBD2,TRBV28,TRBJ2-4,CASSPPSGAGKNIQYF,TGTGCCAGCAGTCCACCAAGCGGGGCGGGCAAAAACATTCAGTACTTC
many,TRBD2,TRBV3-1,TRBJ2-7,CASSPPLAGAFGEQYF,TGTGCCAGCAGTCCCCCCCTAGCGGGAGCCTTTGGCGAGCAGTACTTC
many,-,TRBV20-1,TRBJ2-5,CSARGDQETQYF,TGCAGTGCCAGGGGGGACCAAGAGACCCAGTACTTC
-,-,TRBV29-1,TRBJ2-5,CSGPARETQYF,TGCAGCGGTCCCGCTAGAGAGACCCAGTACTTC
-,-,TRBV4-3,TRBJ1-2,CASSQERRAGIGYTF,TGCGCCAGCAGCCAAGAAAGGAGGGCAGGGATCGGCTACACCTTC
-,-,TRBV3-1,TRBJ2-7,CASSQVGAPRVEQYF,TGTGCCAGCAGCCAAGTGGGCGCCCCGAGGGTCGAGCAGTACTTC
many,TRBD2,TRBV3-1,TRBJ2-7,CASSLSSGSHEQYF,TGTGCCAGCAGCCTTTCTAGCGGGAGCCACGAGCAGTACTTC
few,TRBD2,TRBV9,TRBJ2-1,CASSGGLAVFNEQFF,TGTGCCAGCAGCGGGGGACTAGCGGTTTTCAATGAGCAGTTCTTC
-,-,TRBV9,TRBJ2-5,CASSAGTDQETQYF,TGTGCCAGCAGCGCTGGGACGGATCAAGAGACCCAGTACTTC
-,-,TRBV10-3,TRBJ2-7,CAISDSYEQYF,TGTGCCATCAGTGACTCCTACGAGCAGTACTTC
-,-,TRBV4-3,TRBJ2-2,CASSQVHLNTGELFF,TGCGCCAGCAGCCAAGTACACCTTAACACCGGGGAGCTGTTTTTT
few,-,TRBV4-2,TRBJ1-2,CASSLLAGSNTF,TGTGCCAGCAGCCTGCTTGCAGGGTCCAACACCTTC
few,-,TRBV5-1,TRBJ2-2,CASTDRDISTGELFF,TGCGCCAGTACAGACAGAGACATTTCCACCGGGGAGCTGTTTTTT
many,-,TRBV19,TRBJ2-5,CASSPQGTETQYF,TGTGCCAGTAGTCCGCAGGGGACGGAGACCCAGTACTTC
-,-,TRBV9,TRBJ2-3,CASSGKLASSTDTQYF,TGTGCCAGCAGCGGAAAACTAGCCTCTAGCACAGATACGCAGTATTTT
many,-,TRBV6-1,TRBJ2-2,CASSAGPWRSGELFF,TGTGCCAGCAGCGCCGGGCCTTGGAGGTCCGGGGAGCTGTTTTTT
few,-,TRBV7-2,TRBJ1-3,CASSLDTARGNTIYF,TGTGCCAGCAGCTTAGATACGGCAAGGGGAAACACCATATATTTT
many,TRBD2,TRBV7-3,TRBJ2-3,CASSLTSDRTDTQYF,TGTGCCAGCAGCCTCACTAGCGACCGCACAGATACGCAGTATTTT
many,-,TRBV6-4,TRBJ1-1,CASSDSRSTEAFF,TGTGCCAGCAGTGACTCGAGGTCCACTGAAGCTTTCTTT
many,TRBD2,TRBV18,TRBJ2-1,CASSPRSGFLAGDYEQFF,TGTGCCAGCTCACCACGTTCCGGTTTCCTAGCGGGAGACTATGAGCAGTTCTTC
-,TRBD2,TRBV6-2/TRBV6-3,TRBJ2-3,CASSYTSGGADTQYF,TGTGCCAGCAGTTACACTAGCGGGGGGGCCGATACGCAGTATTTT
many,-,TRBV20-1,TRBJ2-7,CSARGGPYEQYF,TGCAGTGCTAGGGGGGGGCCTTACGAGCAGTACTTC
-,-,TRBV7-2,TRBJ1-1,CASSPRGAGLNTEAFF,TGTGCCAGCAGTCCTCGAGGGGCAGGGTTGAACACTGAAGCTTTCTTT
few,TRBD1,TRBV6-2/TRBV6-3,TRBJ1-6,CASSGDRSHLNSPLHF,TGTGCCAGCAGTGGGGACAGGTCCCACTTGAATTCACCCCTCCACTTT
few,TRBD1,TRBV27,TRBJ1-2,CASSESDRAHGYTF,TGTGCCAGCAGCGAATCGGACAGGGCGCACGGCTACACCTTC
once,-,TRBV6-2/TRBV6-3,TRBJ1-4,CASSYGDTNEKLFF,TGTGCCAGCAGTTACGGGGATACTAATGAAAAACTGTTTTTT
many,-,TRBV2,TRBJ1-5,CASSGGATNQPQHF,TGTGCCAGCAGTGGGGGGGCCACCAATCAGCCCCAGCATTTT
many,-,TRBV3-1,TRBJ1-1,CASSQEIQNTEAFF,TGTGCCAGCAGCCAAGAAATTCAGAACACTGAAGCTTTCTTT
many,TRBD2,TRBV7-3,TRBJ2-4,CASSPGGFAKNIQYF,TGTGCCAGCAGCCCGGGGGGGTTCGCCAAAAACATTCAGTACTTC
many,-,TRBV11-3,TRBJ2-1,CASSLGGGGAGDEQFF,TGTGCCAGCAGCTTAGGAGGGGGGGGGGCCGGCGATGAGCAGTTCTTC
-,-,TRBV12-3/TRBV12-4,TRBJ2-4,CASRSGTTLAKNIQYF,TGTGCCAGCAGATCTGGAACTACCTTAGCCAAAAACATTCAGTACTTC
-,-,TRBV5-8,TRBJ1-1,CASTPTGAYTEAFF,TGTGCCAGCACCCCGACAGGAGCGTACACTGAAGCTTTCTTT
-,TRBD2,TRBV12-3/TRBV12-4,TRBJ2-1,CASSLGGGPGENEQFF,TGTGCCAGCAGTTTAGGGGGAGGGCCCGGGGAGAATGAGCAGTTCTTC
many,-,TRBV5-5,TRBJ2-5,CASSLQGLRETQYF,TGTGCCAGCAGCTTACAGGGATTACGGGAGACCCAGTACTTC
many,-,TRBV5-1,TRBJ2-3,CACGKAGAPDTQYF,TGCGCCTGTGGAAAGGCGGGGGCCCCAGATACGCAGTATTTT
once,-,TRBV11-3,TRBJ2-1,CASSLVQNEQFF,TGTGCCAGCAGCTTAGTCCAAAATGAACAGTTCTTC
few,TRBD2,TRBV19,TRBJ2-7,CASSQGLVKREQYF,TGTGCCAGTAGTCAGGGACTAGTGAAGCGGGAGCAGTACTTC
many,TRBD2,TRBV11-2,TRBJ2-7,CASSPRLATTGEQYF,TGTGCCAGCAGCCCCCGACTAGCGACAACGGGGGAGCAGTACTTC
-,TRBD1,TRBV4-1,TRBJ1-3,CASSQVRKTGAGNTIYF,TGCGCCAGCAGCCAAGTAAGAAAGACAGGGGCTGGAAACACCATATATTTT
-,TRBD2,TRBV4-2,TRBJ2-1,CASSQEGASGITYNEQFF,TGTGCCAGCAGCCAAGAAGGGGCTAGCGGGATTACCTACAATGAGCAGTTCTTC
many,-,TRBV6-1,TRBJ2-1,CASSSGVSYNEQFF,TGTGCCAGCAGTTCGGGGGTGTCCTACAATGAGCAGTTCTTC
many,-,TRBV28,TRBJ2-7,CASSKSTGGGGEQYF,TGTGCCAGCAGCAAATCTACAGGGGGCGGGGGGGAGCAGTACTTC
few,-,TRBV19,TRBJ1-1,CASKADWDTEAFF,TGTGCCAGTAAAGCCGATTGGGACACTGAAGCTTTCTTT
-,TRBD1,TRBV3-1,TRBJ1-4,CASSPGGGGLHEKLFF,TGTGCCAGCAGCCCAGGGGGCGGGGGGCTTCATGAAAAACTGTTTTTT
many,-,TRBV24-1,TRBJ2-1,CATSGDLGWRNEQFF,TGTGCCACCAGCGGTGATCTCGGGTGGAGGAATGAGCAGTTCTTC
few,-,TRBV19,TRBJ1-1,CASSFRPFLNTEAFF,TGTGCCAGTAGTTTTCGACCCTTTCTGAACACTGAAGCTTTCTTT
many,-,TRBV6-5,TRBJ1-1,CASSFFTGSDTEAFF,TGTGCCAGCAGTTTTTTCACAGGGTCGGACACTGAAGCTTTCTTT
-,-,TRBV10-3,TRBJ1-1,CAISEATEAFF,TGTGCCATCAGTGAAGCCACTGAAGCTTTCTTT
few,-,TRBV29-1,TRBJ2-2,CSVGESGELFF,TGCAGCGTGGGGGAGTCCGGGGAGCTGTTTTTT
many,TRBD1,TRBV20-1,TRBJ1-1,CSAAFLGQGVPEAFF,TGCAGTGCTGCCTTCTTAGGACAGGGGGTCCCTGAAGCTTTCTTT
many,-,TRBV12-3/TRBV12-4,TRBJ1-2,CASSFTGSNGYTF,TGTGCCAGCAGTTTCACGGGGTCCAACGGCTACACCTTC
few,-,TRBV19,TRBJ2-1,CAISTRNEQFF,TGTGCCATCTCAACTAGAAATGAGCAGTTCTTC
many,TRBD2,TRBV27,TRBJ2-7,CASRSLLAASYEQYF,TGTGCCAGCAGATCCCTTCTAGCGGCTTCCTACGAGCAGTACTTC